This T cell receptor (beta chain) was retrieved from a study of shared clonotypes between healthy human individuals. Study-level results: Of the naive CD4 clonotypes, around 5.2% were shared across a handful of donors.

Worth noting for this clone: Its target is not known.

With 1 base removed from V and 10 bases from J, the gap between germline ends came to 13 bases. CDR1 SGHDN and CDR2 FVKESK come from the germline V gene. The CDR3 contains 13 residues. TCRdb's table, derived via immunoSEQ multiplex PCR, lists solely in-frame clones and lacks some. Here the sample spans a few million clones, more than 85% being singletons. The rearrangement links TRBV14 to TRBJ1-1; D is unclear. This clonotype was obtained from a man younger than 35 in good health. Some clones in this sample may be carry-over from other donors' samples. The sequencing input was naive CD4+ T cells from PBMCs. Subset described: CD45RA+ positively selected. The CDR3 loop is CASSQGWGSAAFF. In nucleotides, the CDR3 is TGTGCCAGCAGCCAAGGGTGGGGTTCCGCAGCTTTCTTT.